Listed below are T cell receptor beta chains from one sample, sequenced in a study of T cells in tumors and immune-related adverse events. Method: immunoSEQ multiplex PCR; TCRdb's copy keeps in-frame clones and lacks some. There are a few thousand clones in the sample; about 65% occur only once, and about 5.7% lies in the top ten. The sequencing here drew on gut tissue, taken from a patient treated with anti-PD-1 therapy. The source is a female donor with metastatic renal cell carcinoma. The CDR3 runs from the conserved cysteine through the conserved F or W. D genes are given only for firm matches. Expanded clones are given a class, and other clones once, few, many or no size at all.

V: TRBV5-6; size: few; D: .; J: TRBJ1-3; DNA: TGTGCCAGCAGCGAGGCCCGGGCCCCGATCTCTGGAAACACCATATATTTT; CDR3: CASSEARAPISGNTIYF
V: TRBV6-1; size: .; D: .; J: TRBJ2-7; DNA: TGTGCCAGCAGTGTGAACTACGAGCAGTACTTC; CDR3: CASSVNYEQYF
V: TRBV7-8; size: .; D: TRBD2; J: TRBJ2-2; DNA: TGTGCCAGCAGCTCTTACGGGACTCGCGGGAGGGCCGGGGCCGGGGAGCTGTTTTTT; CDR3: CASSSYGTRGRAGAGELFF
V: TRBV5-4; size: few; D: .; J: TRBJ1-1; DNA: TGTGCCAGCAGCGGCCCCGGGGGCCGAGGAACTGAAGCTTTCTTT; CDR3: CASSGPGGRGTEAFF
V: TRBV10-1; size: .; D: TRBD1; J: TRBJ1-4; DNA: TGCGCCAGCAGTGAGTCGCGGACAGGCGATGAAAAACTGTTTTTT; CDR3: CASSESRTGDEKLFF
V: TRBV19; size: .; D: .; J: TRBJ2-3; DNA: TGTGCCAGTAGTAAGTTTAGGGGCTCGGCCGACAGGTCTCATAGAGATACGCAGTATTTT; CDR3: CASSKFRGSADRSHRDTQYF
V: TRBV19; size: .; D: TRBD2; J: TRBJ2-3; DNA: TGTGCCAGTGGCCCGCGGGGGGGATACACAGATACGCAGTATTTT; CDR3: CASGPRGGYTDTQYF
V: TRBV7-2; size: .; D: .; J: TRBJ1-2; DNA: TGTGCCAGCAGCTTAACGACAGGATTGTATGGCTACACCTTC; CDR3: CASSLTTGLYGYTF
V: TRBV18; size: .; D: .; J: TRBJ1-4; DNA: TGTGCCAGCTCACTTTCTGAGACAGAAAAACTGTTTTTT; CDR3: CASSLSETEKLFF
V: TRBV6-1; size: .; D: .; J: TRBJ2-7; DNA: TGTGCCAGCAGTGAGCAGGGTTTTATATCCTCCTACGAGCAGTACTTC; CDR3: CASSEQGFISSYEQYF
V: TRBV18; size: few; D: .; J: TRBJ1-1; DNA: TGTGCCAGCTCACCTCCCGCATCCACTGAAGCTTTCTTT; CDR3: CASSPPASTEAFF
V: TRBV7-7; size: .; D: .; J: TRBJ2-7; DNA: TGTGCTAGCAGCTTAGAGGACGGATCCTACGAGCAGTACTTC; CDR3: CASSLEDGSYEQYF
V: TRBV19; size: .; D: .; J: TRBJ1-5; DNA: TGTGCCAGTAGTATTTTAGGAAATCAGCCCCAGCATTTT; CDR3: CASSILGNQPQHF
V: TRBV5-6; size: .; D: .; J: TRBJ1-5; DNA: TGTGCCCGCAGCCTGGGGGGGTGGGGTCCCCAGCATTTT; CDR3: CARSLGGWGPQHF
V: TRBV7-6; size: medium-sized; D: .; J: TRBJ1-1; DNA: TGTGCCAGCAGCTTAGAACGGGGCACTGAAGCTTTCTTT; CDR3: CASSLERGTEAFF
V: TRBV5-6; size: .; D: .; J: TRBJ1-1; DNA: TGTGCCAGCAGCTCAGACATGAACACTGAAGCTTTCTTT; CDR3: CASSSDMNTEAFF
V: TRBV7-9; size: .; D: .; J: TRBJ1-5; DNA: TGTGCCAGCAGCATAGGACTGCAGCCCCAGCATTTT; CDR3: CASSIGLQPQHF
V: TRBV19; size: once; D: TRBD2; J: TRBJ2-7; DNA: TGTGCCAGTTCGGCTAGCGGGGGATTCATGGGAGAGCAGTACTTC; CDR3: CASSASGGFMGEQYF
V: TRBV25-1; size: few; D: .; J: TRBJ2-3; DNA: TGTGCCAGCGGGGTCAGTACAGATACGCAGTATTTT; CDR3: CASGVSTDTQYF